These 10 T cell receptor beta chains share one sample of origin, sequenced in a study of chemoradiotherapy in HPV16-positive cancers. Profiling relied on immunoSEQ multiplex PCR, and the TCRdb table lists in-frame clones only, not all of them. The sample has approximately 12,000 clones, about 87% seen once; the top ten hold around 5%. The sequences come from blood, collected from a patient who underwent chemoradiotherapy. The receptors derive from a human donor with HPV-associated anogenital cancer.

The chain joins TRBV15 to TRBJ2-7, with D tentatively TRBD1 (6 bases). The CDR3 runs 19 residues. Germline values: CDR1 LNHNV, CDR2 YYDKDF (reference sequence). Trimming took off 0 bases at V and 0 bases at J, with 21 bases between the two ends. DNA for the CDR3: TGTGCCACCAGCAGAGAACTCCAAACGGGACACGCAACCTCCTACGAGCAGTACTTC. Its translation: CATSRELQTGHATSYEQYF.

The chain employs TRBV2 and TRBJ2-7; D possibly corresponds to TRBD2 (7 bases). The CDR3 sequence is 14 residues long. Looked up from germline, CDR1 is SNHLY and CDR2 is FYNNEI. V lost 8 bases to trimming and J lost 1 base, with 15 bases between them. The CDR3 nucleotides read TGTGCCAGCGGGGGGGGCCTCCTTTCCTACGAGCAGTACTTC. This encodes CASGGGLLSYEQYF.

V and J are TRBV2 and TRBJ2-1; 9 nucleotides align to TRBD2. V lost 10 bases to trimming and J lost 2 bases; unmatched junction nucleotides: 9. The CDR3 covers 15 residues. Germline CDR1 is SNHLY and CDR2 is FYNNEI. The CDR3 DNA reads TGTGCCAACAGGGAGCGGGGGGCGCCCTACAATGAGCAGTTCTTC. Amino acids: CANRERGAPYNEQFF.

The chain combines TRBV9 with TRBJ1-4; the D is unclear. The CDR3 runs to 15 residues. V was shortened by 3 bases and J by 4 bases, with 13 bases between the two germline ends. Per the germline V gene, CDR1 is SGDLS and CDR2 is YYNGEE. The CDR3: CASSASPAGNEKLFF. The CDR3 coding sequence is TGTGCCAGCAGCGCGTCCCCCGCTGGTAATGAAAAACTGTTTTTT.

The chain couples TRBV25-1 to TRBJ2-1, with 7 bases identical to TRBD1. The ends lost 8 bases at V and 4 bases at J; junction bases unmatched: 5. CDR1 and CDR2 from the germline V gene are MGHDK and SYGVNS. The CDR3 has 13 residues. CDR3 sequence: CASRRDSYNEQFF. The CDR3 bases are TGTGCCAGCCGCCGGGACAGTTACAATGAGCAGTTCTTC. Complete variable domain (other parts from reference TRBV25-1 and TRBJ2-1): EADIYQTPRYLVIGTGKKITLECSQTMGHDKMYWYQQDPGMELHLIHYSYGVNSTEKGDLSSESTVSRIRTEHFPLTLESARPSHTSQYLCASRRDSYNEQFFGPGTRLTVL.

This clone was seen just once. The rearrangement uses TRBV29-1 and TRBJ2-1, with D perhaps assigned TRBD1 or TRBD2 (5 bases each). V was pared by 6 bases and J by 4 bases, with 19 bases between. Germline-derived CDR1 and CDR2 are SQVTM and ANQGSEA. The CDR3 consists of 15 residues. CDR3 residues: CSVSVPGRGYNEQFF. The CDR3 region has the DNA TGCAGCGTCTCAGTACCGGGACGGGGATACAATGAGCAGTTCTTC.

The chain recombines TRBV6-1 with TRBJ2-1; tentatively, D is TRBD1 (5 bases). Germline V gives CDR1 MNHNS, CDR2 SASEGT. The CDR3 totals 15 residues. Between the trimmed V and J ends, which lost 1 base and 3 bases, there was a span of 10 bases. The CDR3 DNA is TGTGCCAGCAGTGAAGTGTTAGGGGACTACAATGAGCAGTTCTTC. Translation gives CASSEVLGDYNEQFF.

The gene calls are TRBV7-9 and TRBJ2-7; D might be TRBD1 (5 bases). CDR3 length equals 13 residues. V shed 7 bases and J shed 2 bases, with 12 bases lying between them. Germline V lookup: CDR1 SEHNR, CDR2 FQNEAQ (reference sequence). The CDR3 nucleotides are TGTGCCAGCACCTCCCAGGGCGCCTACGAGCAGTACTTC. Its protein is CASTSQGAYEQYF.

This clone is a singleton in its sample. The chain joins TRBV30 to TRBJ1-1; no clear D gene. V was shortened by 0 bases and J by 4 bases, with 12 bases between the two germline ends. There are 14 residues in the CDR3. Germline V CDR1 and CDR2: GTSNPN, SVGIG (reference sequence). In nucleotides, the CDR3 is TGTGCCTGGAGTGTACTAAGCGGCCCCACTGAAGCTTTCTTT. Translated, it gives CAWSVLSGPTEAFF.

The J gene is TRBJ2-3, the V gene TRBV30; no clear D gene. The CDR3 runs 12 residues. Germline V gene lookup returns CDR1 GTSNPN and CDR2 SVGIG (reference sequence). Trimming pared 2 bases from V and 2 bases from J, leaving 5 bases between. The CDR3 bases are TGTGCCTGGAGTATTACCACAGATACGCAGTATTTT. Translation: CAWSITTDTQYF.